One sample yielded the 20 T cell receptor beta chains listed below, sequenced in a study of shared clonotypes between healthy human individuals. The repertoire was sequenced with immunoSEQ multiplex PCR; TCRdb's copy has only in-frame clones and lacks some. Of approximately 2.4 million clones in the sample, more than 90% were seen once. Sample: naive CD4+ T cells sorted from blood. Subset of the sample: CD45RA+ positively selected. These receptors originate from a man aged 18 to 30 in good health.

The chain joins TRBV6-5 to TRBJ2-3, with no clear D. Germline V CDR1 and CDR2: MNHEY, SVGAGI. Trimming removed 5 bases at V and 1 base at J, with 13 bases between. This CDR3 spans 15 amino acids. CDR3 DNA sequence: TGTGCCAGCAGTACCACCCGGCTGGGCACAGATACGCAGTATTTT. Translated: CASSTTRLGTDTQYF.

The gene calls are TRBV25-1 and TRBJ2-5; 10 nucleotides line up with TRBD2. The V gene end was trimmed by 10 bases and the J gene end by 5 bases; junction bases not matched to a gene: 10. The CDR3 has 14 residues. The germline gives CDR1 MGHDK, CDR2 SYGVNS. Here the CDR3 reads CATGSGGASETQYF. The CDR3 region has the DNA TGTGCCACCGGAAGCGGGGGGGCCTCCGAGACCCAGTACTTC.

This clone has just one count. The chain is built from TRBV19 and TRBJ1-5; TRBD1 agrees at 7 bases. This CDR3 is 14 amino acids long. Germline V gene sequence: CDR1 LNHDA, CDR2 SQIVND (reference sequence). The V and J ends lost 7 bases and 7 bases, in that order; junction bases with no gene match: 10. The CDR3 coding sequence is TGTGCCAGTATTACTACAGGGGTCGGCCAGCCCCAGCATTTT. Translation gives CASITTGVGQPQHF.

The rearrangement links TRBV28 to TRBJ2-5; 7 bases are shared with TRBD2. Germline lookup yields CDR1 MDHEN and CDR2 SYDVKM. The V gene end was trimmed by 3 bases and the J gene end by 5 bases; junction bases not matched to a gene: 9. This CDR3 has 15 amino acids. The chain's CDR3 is CASSLVTGGGETQYF. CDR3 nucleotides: TGTGCCAGCAGTTTGGTCACGGGCGGGGGTGAGACCCAGTACTTC. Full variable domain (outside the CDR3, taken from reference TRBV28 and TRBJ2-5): DVKVTQSSRYLVKRTGEKVFLECVQDMDHENMFWYRQDPGLGLRLIYFSYDVKMKEKGDIPEGYSVSREKKERFSLILESASTNQTSMYLCASSLVTGGGETQYFGPGTRLLVL.

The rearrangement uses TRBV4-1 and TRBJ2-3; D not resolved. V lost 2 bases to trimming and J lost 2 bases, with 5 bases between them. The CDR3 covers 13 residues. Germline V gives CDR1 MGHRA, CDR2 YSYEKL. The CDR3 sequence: CASSQTFTDTQYF. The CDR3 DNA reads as TGCGCCAGCAGCCAAACTTTCACAGATACGCAGTATTTT.

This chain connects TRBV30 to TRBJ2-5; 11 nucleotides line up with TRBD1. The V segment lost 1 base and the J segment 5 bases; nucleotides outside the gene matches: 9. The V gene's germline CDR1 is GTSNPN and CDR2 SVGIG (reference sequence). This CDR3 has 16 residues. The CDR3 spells CAWSDSGQGARETQYF. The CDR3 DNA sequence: TGTGCCTGGAGTGATTCTGGACAGGGGGCGAGGGAGACCCAGTACTTC.

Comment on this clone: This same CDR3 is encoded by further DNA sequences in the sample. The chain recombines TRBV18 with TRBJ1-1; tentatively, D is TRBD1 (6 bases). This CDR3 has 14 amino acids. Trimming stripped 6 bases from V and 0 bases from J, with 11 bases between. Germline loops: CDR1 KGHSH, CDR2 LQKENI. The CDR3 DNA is TGTGCCAGCTCCCCAACAGGGATGAACACTGAAGCTTTCTTT. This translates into CASSPTGMNTEAFF.

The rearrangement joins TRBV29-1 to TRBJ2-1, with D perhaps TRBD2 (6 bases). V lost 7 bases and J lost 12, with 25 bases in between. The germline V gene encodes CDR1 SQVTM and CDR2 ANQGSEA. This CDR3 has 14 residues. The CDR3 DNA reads TGCAGCGCTTCCCGGGACTCACGCCTTTTCGGGCAGTTCTTC. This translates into CSASRDSRLFGQFF.

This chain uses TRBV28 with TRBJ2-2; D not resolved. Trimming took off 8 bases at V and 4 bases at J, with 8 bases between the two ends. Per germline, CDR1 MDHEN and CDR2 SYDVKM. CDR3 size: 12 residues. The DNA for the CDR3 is TGTGCCAGCCGGGCGAGCACCGGGGAGCTGTTTTTT. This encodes CASRASTGELFF.

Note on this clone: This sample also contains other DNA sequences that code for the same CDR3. The chain's CDR3 is CASSGQGGGNQPQHF. In nucleotides, the CDR3 is TGTGCCAGCAGTGGTCAGGGAGGGGGCAATCAGCCCCAGCATTTT. The chain is built from TRBV2 and TRBJ1-5; D possibly corresponds to TRBD1 (5 bases). The CDR3 runs 15 residues. CDR1 SNHLY and CDR2 FYNNEI come from the germline V gene. Trimming cost V 4 bases and J 2 bases, with 12 bases left between them.

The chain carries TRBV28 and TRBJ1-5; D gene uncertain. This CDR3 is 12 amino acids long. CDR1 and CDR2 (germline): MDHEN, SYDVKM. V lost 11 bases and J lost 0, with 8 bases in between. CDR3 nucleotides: TGTGCCGGCGGGCTTAGCAATCAGCCCCAGCATTTT. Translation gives CAGGLSNQPQHF.

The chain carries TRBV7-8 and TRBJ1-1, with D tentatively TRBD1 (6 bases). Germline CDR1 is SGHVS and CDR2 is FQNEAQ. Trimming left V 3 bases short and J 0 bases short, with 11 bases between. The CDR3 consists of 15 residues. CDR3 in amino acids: CASSFRGGLNTEAFF. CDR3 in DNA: TGTGCCAGCAGCTTTAGGGGGGGCTTGAACACTGAAGCTTTCTTT.

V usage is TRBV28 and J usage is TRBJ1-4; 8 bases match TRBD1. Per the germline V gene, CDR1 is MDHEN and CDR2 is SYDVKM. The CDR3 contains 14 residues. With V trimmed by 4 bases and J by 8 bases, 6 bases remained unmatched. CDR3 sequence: CASSSQGAQEKLFF. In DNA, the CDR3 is TGTGCCAGCAGTTCGCAGGGGGCGCAAGAAAAACTGTTTTTT.

CDR3 nucleotides: TGTGCCAGCAGCGTAGGTGCTACCAATGAGCAGTTCTTC. Translating gives CASSVGATNEQFF. This chain links TRBV9 with TRBJ2-1; no clear D gene. This CDR3 region has 13 residues. The V gene's germline CDR1 is SGDLS and CDR2 YYNGEE. Trimming cost V 0 bases and J 6 bases, with 7 bases left between them.

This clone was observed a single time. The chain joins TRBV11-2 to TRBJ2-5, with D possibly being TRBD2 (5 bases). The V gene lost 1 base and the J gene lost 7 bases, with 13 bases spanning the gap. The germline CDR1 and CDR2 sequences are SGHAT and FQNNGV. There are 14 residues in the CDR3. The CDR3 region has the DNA TGTGCCAGCAGCTTAGGAAACGGGGTTGGGACCCAGTACTTC. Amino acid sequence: CASSLGNGVGTQYF.

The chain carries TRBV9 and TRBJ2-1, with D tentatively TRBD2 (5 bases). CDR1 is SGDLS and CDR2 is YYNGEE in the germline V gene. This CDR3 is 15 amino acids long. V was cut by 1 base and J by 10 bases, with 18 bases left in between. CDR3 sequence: CASSVKGDYVSEQFF. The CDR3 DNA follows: TGTGCCAGCAGCGTAAAGGGAGACTACGTTAGCGAGCAGTTCTTC.

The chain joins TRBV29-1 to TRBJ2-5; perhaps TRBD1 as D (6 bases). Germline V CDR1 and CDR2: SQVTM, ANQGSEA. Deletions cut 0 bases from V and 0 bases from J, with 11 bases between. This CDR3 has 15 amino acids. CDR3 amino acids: CSVEDLTGYQETQYF. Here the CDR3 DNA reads TGCAGCGTTGAAGATCTGACAGGATACCAAGAGACCCAGTACTTC.

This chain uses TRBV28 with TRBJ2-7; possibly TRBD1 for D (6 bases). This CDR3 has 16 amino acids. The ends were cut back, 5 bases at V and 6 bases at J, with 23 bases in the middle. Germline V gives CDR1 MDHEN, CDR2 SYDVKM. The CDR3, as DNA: TGTGCCAGCAGTCCCGGGACACCTCCGTATTTGGGCGAGCAGTACTTC. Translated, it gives CASSPGTPPYLGEQYF.

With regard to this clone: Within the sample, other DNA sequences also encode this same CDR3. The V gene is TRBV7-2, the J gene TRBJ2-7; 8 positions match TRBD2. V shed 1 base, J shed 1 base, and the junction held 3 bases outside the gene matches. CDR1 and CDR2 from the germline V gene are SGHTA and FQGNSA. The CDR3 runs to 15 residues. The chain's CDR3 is CASSLELAGSYEQYF. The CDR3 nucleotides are TGTGCCAGCAGCTTAGAATTAGCGGGGTCCTACGAGCAGTACTTC.

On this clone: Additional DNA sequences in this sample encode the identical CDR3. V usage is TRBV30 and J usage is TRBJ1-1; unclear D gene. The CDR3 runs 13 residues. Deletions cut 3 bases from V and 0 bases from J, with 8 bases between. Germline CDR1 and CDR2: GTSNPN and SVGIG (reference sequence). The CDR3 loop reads CAWSGQMNTEAFF. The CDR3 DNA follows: TGTGCCTGGAGCGGCCAAATGAACACTGAAGCTTTCTTT.